This is a list of T cell receptor beta chains from one sample in a study of blood T cell repertoires in COVID-19. Repertoires were generated with immunoSEQ multiplex PCR, while TCRdb's copy carries only in-frame clones and drops some. The table has under 250,000 clones, about four fifths seen once. Sequenced material: peripheral blood. The receptors were sampled from a man between 45 and 60 years old with acute or convalescent COVID-19. Each CDR3 is given with its conserved first and last residue.

TRBV19	TRBJ1-4	CASSRGGLGNEKLFF
TRBV28	TRBJ1-4	CASSFGGAGEKLFF
TRBV30	TRBJ1-4	CAWSATGATNEKLFF
TRBV3-1/TRBV3-2	TRBJ1-3	CASSQYGTGLSGNTIYF
TRBV4-1	TRBJ1-1	CASSPRDNRNTEAFF
TRBV11-2	TRBJ1-2	CASSPPGNGYGYTF
TRBV7-3	TRBJ2-3	CASSPRHGADTQYF
TRBV7-2	TRBJ1-1	CATGRGMNTEAFF
TRBV19	TRBJ1-5	CASSPLTGSSNQPQHF
TRBV12-3/TRBV12-4	TRBJ2-7	CASRLGHEQYF
TRBV7-6	TRBJ2-5	CASRAKYGGLGETQYF
TRBV27	TRBJ2-5	CASSLLALARETQYF
TRBV6-5	TRBJ2-7	CASSYRTGGGLYEQYF
TRBV7-2	TRBJ2-7	CASSVHREQYF
TRBV6-5	TRBJ1-6	CASRTGTGNSPLHF
TRBV27	TRBJ1-5	CASRKSRDSRNQPQHF
TRBV18	TRBJ1-3	CASSLRDRDGNTIYF
TRBV6-5	TRBJ1-4	CASRSRPTTNEKLFF
TRBV27	TRBJ2-1	CASSLGQGGYNEQFF
TRBV5-1	TRBJ2-7	CASSPTGVDYEQYF
TRBV28	TRBJ1-1	CASSPRTVMNTEAFF
TRBV2	TRBJ1-5	CASSRSGGSNQPQHF
TRBV7-9	TRBJ1-2	CASSPQGRVNVYGYTF
TRBV11-3	TRBJ2-5	CASSRIQGGGETQYF
TRBV12-3/TRBV12-4	TRBJ1-1	CASSLQGRTEAFF
TRBV19	TRBJ2-3	CASSMGREVDTQYF
TRBV6-2/TRBV6-3	TRBJ2-2	CASSLQGGGGELFF
TRBV7-2	TRBJ2-2	CASSLVAGGRKTGELFF
TRBV20-1	TRBJ2-5	CSASIFVETQYF
TRBV10-3	TRBJ1-5	CAISLDRVGQPQHF
TRBV27	TRBJ2-6	CASSPSPSSGANVLTF
TRBV7-9	TRBJ1-2	CASSFEEGAVYTF
TRBV7-3	TRBJ1-6	CASSLLPDRVSPLHF